Listed here are 10 T cell receptor beta chains from one sample, sequenced in a study of human T cells and chemical hapten exposure (dated by TCRdb to the early 2020s). The protocol used for the library was RACE. The sequencer listed for this sample is NextSeq 500. TCRdb reprocessed the public reads (quality trimming at Q25 with fastp, clone calling with MiXCR) and kept in-frame beta chains. Under each unique CDR3 protein, matching rows form one entry showing the most common genes and DNA. Across this sample there are 90,000 or so distinct CDR3 sequences, with about 8.5% seen only once. Clones ranked in the top ten supply 2.5% to 3% of the sample. The time point label, read with the paper, signifies: pre-sensitization, week 0. The sample's treatment or condition label, in plain terms: therapeutic diphenylcyclopropenone sensitization with weekly scalp DPC. The sequencing here drew on whole blood, taken in connection with sensitization to the hapten diphenylcyclopropenone (DPC). The receptor set was obtained from a man aged 35 to 55 with alopecia areata. Some clones in this sample may be carry-over from other donors' samples.

The rearrangement links TRBV5-1 to TRBJ2-5; D is unclear. Between the trimmed V and J ends, which lost 9 bases and 2 bases, there was a span of 11 bases. Germline V gene sequence: CDR1 SGHRS, CDR2 YFSETQ. The CDR3 loop spans 12 amino acids. In DNA form, the CDR3 reads TGCGCCAACGTGGGCCCTCAAGAGACCCAGTACTTC. Amino acids: CANVGPQETQYF.

A few counts support this clonotype. The chain joins TRBV6-2 or TRBV6-3 to TRBJ2-1; TRBD2 aligns across 12 bases. Trimming cost V 8 bases and J 7 bases; bases outside gene matches: 6. The CDR3 contains 14 residues. CDR1 and CDR2 (germline): MNHEY, SVGEGT. CDR3 amino acids: CASLRLAGGNEQFF. CDR3 sequence (DNA): TGTGCCAGCCTCAGGCTAGCGGGAGGGAATGAGCAGTTCTTC.

This clonotype came up a few times. This chain uses TRBV6-5 with TRBJ1-1; D is possibly TRBD1 (5 bases). This CDR3 comprises 14 residues. Trimming cost V 5 bases and J 0 bases, with 10 bases left between them. Germline lookup yields CDR1 MNHEY and CDR2 SVGAGI. CDR3 sequence reads: CASSPSGLNTEAFF. DNA for the CDR3: TGTGCCAGCAGTCCCTCAGGGCTGAACACTGAAGCTTTCTTT.

This clonotype was counted between two and nine times. The V call is TRBV20-1, the J call TRBJ2-3, with D unresolved. Deletions cut 6 bases from V and 6 bases from J, with 19 bases between. Germline V gene sequence: CDR1 DFQATT, CDR2 SNEGSKA (reference sequence). CDR3 size: 14 residues. CDR3 sequence: CSAPSGGGVDTQYF. As DNA, the CDR3 is TGCAGTGCCCCCTCTGGCGGTGGGGTGGATACGCAGTATTTT.

This clonotype was seen ten or more times. The J gene is TRBJ1-6, the V gene TRBV4-3, with a possible D match to TRBD1 (5 bases). Germline CDR1 reads LGHNA; CDR2 reads YSLEER. V gave up 1 base and J gave up 6 bases, with 16 bases separating them. This CDR3 region has 17 residues. The CDR3 DNA reads as TGCGCCAGCAGCCAAGGGGGGGTGGAGACCCGTAATTCACCCCTCCACTTT. This encodes CASSQGGVETRNSPLHF.

This clonotype has more than one count but fewer than ten. The V gene is TRBV24-1, the J gene TRBJ1-5, with D hard to call. Trimming stripped 9 bases from V and 1 base from J, with 12 bases between. The CDR3 length is 14 residues. The V gene's germline CDR1 is KGHDR and CDR2 SFDVKD. CDR3 sequence reads: CATEDGESNQPQHF. Written as DNA, the CDR3 is TGTGCCACCGAAGACGGGGAAAGCAATCAGCCCCAGCATTTT.

The chain recombines TRBV24-1 with TRBJ2-2; 10 bases align to TRBD2. Germline V gives CDR1 KGHDR, CDR2 SFDVKD. This CDR3 has 16 residues. V dropped 9 bases and J dropped 1; count of bases not matched to a gene: 7. The CDR3 DNA reads TGTGCCACCGGACTGAGCGGGAGGGGGAACACCGGGGAGCTGTTTTTT. Translated, it gives CATGLSGRGNTGELFF.

This clonotype has at least ten counts. The rearrangement links TRBV20-1 to TRBJ1-2; weak D call: TRBD1 (6 bases). There are 16 residues in the CDR3. Germline V gives CDR1 DFQATT, CDR2 SNEGSKA (reference sequence). Between the trimmed V and J ends, which lost 0 bases and 4 bases, there was a span of 18 bases. In DNA form, the CDR3 reads TGCAGTGCTAGAGATCAGGCGGGGAACAGGGCCTATGGCTACACCTTC. Translated, it gives CSARDQAGNRAYGYTF.

The V call is TRBV14, the J call TRBJ2-5, with a tentative D call TRBD1 (6 bases). V dropped 6 bases and J dropped 4 bases, with 15 bases sitting between them. This CDR3 comprises 14 residues. CDR1 is SGHDN and CDR2 is FVKESK in the germline V gene. CDR3 sequence: CASSLRGSPETQYF. CDR3 in DNA: TGTGCCAGCAGTCTAAGGGGGTCGCCAGAGACCCAGTACTTC. The whole variable domain, remainder taken from reference TRBV14 and TRBJ2-5, is EAGVTQFPSHSVIEKGQTVTLRCDPISGHDNLYWYRRVMGKEIKFLLHFVKESKQDESGMPNNRFLAERTGGTYSTLKVQPAELEDSGVYFCASSLRGSPETQYFGPGTRLLVL.

The table lists this clonotype with many counts. V and J are TRBV29-1 and TRBJ1-1; 8 bases are a match to TRBD1. CDR1 SQVTM and CDR2 ANQGSEA come from the germline V gene. With V trimmed by 4 bases and J by 1 base, 2 bases remained unmatched. The CDR3 is 13 amino acids. CDR3 sequence: CSVVDRANTEAFF. The CDR3 region has the DNA TGCAGCGTTGTGGACAGGGCGAACACTGAAGCTTTCTTT.